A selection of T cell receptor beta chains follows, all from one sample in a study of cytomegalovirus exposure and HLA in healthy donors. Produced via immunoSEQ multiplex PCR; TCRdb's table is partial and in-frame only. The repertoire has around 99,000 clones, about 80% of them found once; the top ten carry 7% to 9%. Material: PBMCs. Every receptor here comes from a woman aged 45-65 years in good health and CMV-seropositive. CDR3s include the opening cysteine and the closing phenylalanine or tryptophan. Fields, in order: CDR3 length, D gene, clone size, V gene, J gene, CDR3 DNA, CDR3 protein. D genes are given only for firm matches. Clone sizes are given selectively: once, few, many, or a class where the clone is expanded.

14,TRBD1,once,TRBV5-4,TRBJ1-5,TGTGCCAGCAGCTCCGACAGGGGGAATCAGCCCCAGCATTTT,CASSSDRGNQPQHF
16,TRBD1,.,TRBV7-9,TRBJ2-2,TGTGCCAGCAGCTTACTAAGGGGGCGAAACACCGGGGAGCTGTTTTTT,CASSLLRGRNTGELFF
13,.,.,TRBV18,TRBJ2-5,TGTGCCAGCTCACCGGGCATGGGAGAGACCCAGTACTTC,CASSPGMGETQYF
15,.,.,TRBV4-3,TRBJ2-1,TGCGCCAGCAGCCCCGACTCGGGGTCCTACAATGAGCAGTTCTTC,CASSPDSGSYNEQFF
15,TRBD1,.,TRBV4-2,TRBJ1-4,TGTGCCAGCAGCCAGGGGGACAGGGCGGGTGAAAAACTGTTTTTT,CASSQGDRAGEKLFF
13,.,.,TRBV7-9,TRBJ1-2,TGTGCCAGCAGCTTCTTGAGTAACTATGGCTACACCTTC,CASSFLSNYGYTF
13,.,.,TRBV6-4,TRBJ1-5,TGTGCCAGCAGGGCAGGGGTCAATCAGCCCCAGCATTTT,CASRAGVNQPQHF
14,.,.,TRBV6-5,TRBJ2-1,TGTGCCAGCAGTTACTCAGGACTTAACAATGAGCAGTTCTTC,CASSYSGLNNEQFF
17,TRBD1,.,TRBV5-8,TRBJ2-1,TGTGCCAGCAGCTCACGTCGCTCGGGACAGGGTTACAATGAGCAGTTCTTC,CASSSRRSGQGYNEQFF
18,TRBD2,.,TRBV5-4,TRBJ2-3,TGTGCCAGCAGCGTGGGCACTAGCGGGGGCCCCCGCACAGATACGCAGTATTTT,CASSVGTSGGPRTDTQYF
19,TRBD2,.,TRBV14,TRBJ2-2,TGTGCCAGCAGCCAAGATGGAGGACTAGCGGGAGGGAGCACCGGGGAGCTGTTTTTT,CASSQDGGLAGGSTGELFF
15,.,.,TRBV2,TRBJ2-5,TGTGCCAGCAGTGAAGCGAAGGCGGTCCAAGAGACCCAGTACTTC,CASSEAKAVQETQYF
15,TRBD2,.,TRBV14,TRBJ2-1,TGTGCCAGCAGCCAAGGACTAGCGGGAGGCAGTGAGCAGTTCTTC,CASSQGLAGGSEQFF
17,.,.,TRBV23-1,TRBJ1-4,TGCGCCAGCAGTAAAACGGGTTTTCTTGCAACTAATGAAAAACTGTTTTTT,CASSKTGFLATNEKLFF
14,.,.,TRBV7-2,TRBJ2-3,TGTGCCAGCAGCGCAGGGCCTAGCACAGATACGCAGTATTTT,CASSAGPSTDTQYF
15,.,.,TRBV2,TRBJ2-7,TGTGCCAGCAGCGCGGAGGCCGGGGGTGGCTACGAGCAGTACTTC,CASSAEAGGGYEQYF
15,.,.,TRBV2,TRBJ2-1,TGTGCCAGCAGCGCCCGGTTCCCCCCGGGCAATGAGCAGTTCTTC,CASSARFPPGNEQFF
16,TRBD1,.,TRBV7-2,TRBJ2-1,TGTGCCAGCAGCTTAGCAGGGGGCAGGGGGCTAAGTGGGCAGTTCTTC,CASSLAGGRGLSGQFF
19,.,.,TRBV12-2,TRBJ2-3,TGTGCAAGTCGCTTAGAACCAGCGGGAGTGGAGGACGCACGAAATACGCAGTATTTT,CASRLEPAGVEDARNTQYF
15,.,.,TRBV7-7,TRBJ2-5,TGTGCTAGCAGCACCTCGGGGGGCCCGGGAGAGACCCAGTACTTC,CASSTSGGPGETQYF
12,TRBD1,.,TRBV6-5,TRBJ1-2,TGTGCCAGCAGCCCGGGACAGGCTGGCTACACCTTC,CASSPGQAGYTF
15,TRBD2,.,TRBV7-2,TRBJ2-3,TGTGCCAGCAGCCCCTGGACTAGCAGCACAGATACGCAGTATTTT,CASSPWTSSTDTQYF
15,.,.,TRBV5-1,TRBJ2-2,TGCGCCAGCAGCTTGGGTCAGACGAACACCGGGGAGCTGTTTTTT,CASSLGQTNTGELFF
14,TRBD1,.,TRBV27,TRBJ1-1,TGTGCCAGCAGTCCCCTCGACAGGGGAACTGAAGCTTTCTTT,CASSPLDRGTEAFF
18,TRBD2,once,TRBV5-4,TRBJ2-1,TGTGCCAGCAGCTTGGCTGGACTAGCGGGGGGTGTCTACAATGAGCAGTTCTTC,CASSLAGLAGGVYNEQFF
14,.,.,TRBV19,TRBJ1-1,TGTGCCAGTCACCCATGGAAGGGGCTACCTGAAGCTTTCTTT,CASHPWKGLPEAFF
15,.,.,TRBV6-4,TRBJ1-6,TGTGCCCCTGCTAGGAGCGGGGCCGGTAATTCACCCCTCCACTTT,CAPARSGAGNSPLHF
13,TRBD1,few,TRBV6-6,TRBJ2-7,TGTGCCAGCAGGGGGACAGGGAGGGGCGAGCAGTACTTC,CASRGTGRGEQYF
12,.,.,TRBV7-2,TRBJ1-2,TGTGCCAGCAGCGGTGGAGGGGTGAGCTACACCTTC,CASSGGGVSYTF
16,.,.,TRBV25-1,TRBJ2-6,TGTGCCAGCAGTGAGCCCTCGGAGGATGGGGCCAACGTCCTGACTTTC,CASSEPSEDGANVLTF
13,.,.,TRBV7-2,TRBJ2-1,TGTGCCAGCAGCCCCGTCGTCCCCAATGAGCAGTTCTTC,CASSPVVPNEQFF
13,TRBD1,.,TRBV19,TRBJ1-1,TGTGCCACTCGGACAGGGTTGAACACTGAAGCTTTCTTT,CATRTGLNTEAFF
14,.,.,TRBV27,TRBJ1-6,TGTGCCAGCAGTCCCAGGGGATTCAATTCACCCCTCCACTTT,CASSPRGFNSPLHF